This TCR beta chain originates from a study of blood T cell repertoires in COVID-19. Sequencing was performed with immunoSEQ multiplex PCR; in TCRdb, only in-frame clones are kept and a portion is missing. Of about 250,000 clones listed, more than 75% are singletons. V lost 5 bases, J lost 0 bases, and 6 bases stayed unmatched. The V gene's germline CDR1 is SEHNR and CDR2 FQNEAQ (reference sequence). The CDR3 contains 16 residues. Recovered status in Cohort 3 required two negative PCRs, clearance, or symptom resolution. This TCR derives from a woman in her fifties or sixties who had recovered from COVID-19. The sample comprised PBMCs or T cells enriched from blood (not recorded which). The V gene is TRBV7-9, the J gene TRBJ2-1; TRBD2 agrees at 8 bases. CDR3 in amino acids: CASSLTGRGSYNEQFF. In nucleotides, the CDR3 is TGTGCCAGCAGCCTTACCGGGAGGGGCTCCTACAATGAGCAGTTCTTC.